This TCR beta chain is from a study of vaccination and CD4 T cells after COVID-19. The overall study: Post-vaccine sampling followed dose two by a median 72 days (range 14 to 241).

The Oncomine TCR Beta short-read assay generated sequence data from the DNA of cultured CD4+ T cells. Once CD4+ T cells had been cultured, genomic DNA was extracted from them. TCRdb passed the PCR reads through MiXCR, listing each CDR3 protein once. Of about 19,000 distinct CDR3 sequences listed, about three fifths are singletons. In regard to this clonotype: Its antigen is unknown.

Treatment described: roughly 11-day PBMC culture with coronavirus spike peptide pools or control peptides (ViraFEST assay). V lost 1 base and J lost 5, with 11 bases in between. The CDR3 is 15 amino acids. CDR1 and CDR2 from the germline V gene are KGHSH and LQKENI. This sequence originates from a human donor who had recovered from COVID-19. The material sequenced was CD4+ T cells from blood, cultured in vitro. The V gene is TRBV18, the J gene TRBJ2-2; tentative D call: TRBD1 (5 bases). The CDR3 bases are TGTGCCAGCTCACCACTTACGCAGGGTACCGGGGAGCTGTTTTTT. Protein product: CASSPLTQGTGELFF. Full variable domain (outside the CDR3, taken from reference TRBV18 and TRBJ2-2): NAGVMQNPRHLVRRRGQEARLRCSPMKGHSHVYWYRQLPEEGLKFMVYLQKENIIDESGMPKERFSAEFPKEGPSILRIQQVVRGDSAAYFCASSPLTQGTGELFFGEGSRLTVL.